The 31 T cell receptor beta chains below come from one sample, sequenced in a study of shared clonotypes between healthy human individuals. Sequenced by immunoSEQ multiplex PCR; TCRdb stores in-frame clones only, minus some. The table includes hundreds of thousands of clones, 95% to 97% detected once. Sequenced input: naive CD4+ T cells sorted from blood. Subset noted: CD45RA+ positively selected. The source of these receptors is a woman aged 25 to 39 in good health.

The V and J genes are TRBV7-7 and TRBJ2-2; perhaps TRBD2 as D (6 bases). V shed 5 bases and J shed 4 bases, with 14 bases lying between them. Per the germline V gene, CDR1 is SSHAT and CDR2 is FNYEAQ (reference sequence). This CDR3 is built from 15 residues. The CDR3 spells CASSRDRAGTGELFF. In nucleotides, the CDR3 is TGTGCCAGCAGCCGGGACCGAGCGGGCACCGGGGAGCTGTTTTTT.

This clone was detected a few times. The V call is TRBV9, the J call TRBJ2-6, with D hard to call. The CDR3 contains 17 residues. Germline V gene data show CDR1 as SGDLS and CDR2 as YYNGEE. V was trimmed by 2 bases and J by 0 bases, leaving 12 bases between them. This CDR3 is CASSVGHGSSGANVLTF. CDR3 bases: TGTGCCAGCAGCGTTGGCCACGGCAGCTCTGGGGCCAACGTCCTGACTTTC.

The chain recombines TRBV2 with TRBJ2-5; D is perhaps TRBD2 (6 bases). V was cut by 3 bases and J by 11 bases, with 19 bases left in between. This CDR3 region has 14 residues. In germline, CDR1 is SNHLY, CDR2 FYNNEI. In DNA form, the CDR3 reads TGTGCCAGCAGTGATAGGACTACCAGCCCCAAGCAGTACTTC. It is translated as CASSDRTTSPKQYF.

CDR3 nucleotide sequence: TGCGCCAGCTTTAGCGGGAGGGCCGGTGAGACCCAGTACTTC. Translation gives CASFSGRAGETQYF. V usage is TRBV5-1 and J usage is TRBJ2-5; TRBD2 aligns across 11 bases. CDR1 is SGHRS and CDR2 is YFSETQ in the germline V gene. The ends lost 7 bases at V and 5 bases at J; junction bases unmatched: 7. This CDR3 contains 14 residues.

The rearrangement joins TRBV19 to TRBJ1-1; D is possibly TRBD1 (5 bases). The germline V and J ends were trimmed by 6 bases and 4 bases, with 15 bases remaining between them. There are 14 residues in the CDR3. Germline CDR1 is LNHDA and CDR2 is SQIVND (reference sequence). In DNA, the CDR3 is TGTGCCAGTAGCGGGGGAGTTTGGGGCACTGAAGCTTTCTTT. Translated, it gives CASSGGVWGTEAFF.

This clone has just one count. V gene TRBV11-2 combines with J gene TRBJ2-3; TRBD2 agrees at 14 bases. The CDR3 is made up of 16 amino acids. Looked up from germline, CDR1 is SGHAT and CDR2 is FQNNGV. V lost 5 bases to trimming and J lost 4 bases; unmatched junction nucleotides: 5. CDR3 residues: CASSLGLAGGADTQYF. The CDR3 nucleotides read TGTGCCAGCAGCCTCGGACTAGCGGGAGGTGCAGATACGCAGTATTTT.

Here the CDR3 reads CSVGTSQSGKTQYF. CDR3 nucleotide sequence: TGCAGCGTTGGGACTAGTCAATCGGGAAAGACCCAGTACTTC. This chain uses TRBV29-1 with TRBJ2-5; 7 positions match TRBD2. Germline lookup yields CDR1 SQVTM and CDR2 ANQGSEA. Germline trimming cut 4 bases from V and 6 bases from J; bases unmatched to any gene: 11. The CDR3 runs to 14 residues.

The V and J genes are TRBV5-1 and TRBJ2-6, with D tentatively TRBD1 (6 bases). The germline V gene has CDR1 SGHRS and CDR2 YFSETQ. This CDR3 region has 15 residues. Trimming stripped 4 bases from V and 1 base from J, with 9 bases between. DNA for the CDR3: TGCGCCAGCAGCGTAACAGGGTCTGGGGCCAACGTCCTGACTTTC. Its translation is CASSVTGSGANVLTF.

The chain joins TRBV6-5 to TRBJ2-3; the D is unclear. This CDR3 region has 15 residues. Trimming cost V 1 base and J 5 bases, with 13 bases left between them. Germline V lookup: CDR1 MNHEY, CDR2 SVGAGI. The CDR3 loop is CASSYLGPPIDTQYF. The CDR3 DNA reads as TGTGCCAGCAGTTACTTGGGCCCACCCATAGATACGCAGTATTTT.

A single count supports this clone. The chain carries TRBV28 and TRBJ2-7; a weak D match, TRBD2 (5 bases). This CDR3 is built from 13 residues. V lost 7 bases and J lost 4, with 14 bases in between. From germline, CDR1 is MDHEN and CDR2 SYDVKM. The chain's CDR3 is CASTFATRYEQYF. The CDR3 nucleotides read TGTGCCAGCACTTTCGCCACTAGGTACGAGCAGTACTTC.

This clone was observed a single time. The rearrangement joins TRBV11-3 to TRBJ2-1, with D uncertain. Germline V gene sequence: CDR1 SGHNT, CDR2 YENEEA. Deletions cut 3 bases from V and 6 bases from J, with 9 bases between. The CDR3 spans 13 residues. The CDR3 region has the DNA TGTGCCAGCAGCTTCGGACCCCTCAATGAGCAGTTCTTC. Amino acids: CASSFGPLNEQFF.

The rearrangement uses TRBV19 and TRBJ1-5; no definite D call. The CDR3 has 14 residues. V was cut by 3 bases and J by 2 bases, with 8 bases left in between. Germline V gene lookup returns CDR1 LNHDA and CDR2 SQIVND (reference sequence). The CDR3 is CASSMASGNQPQHF. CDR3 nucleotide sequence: TGTGCCAGTAGTATGGCTTCCGGCAATCAGCCCCAGCATTTT.

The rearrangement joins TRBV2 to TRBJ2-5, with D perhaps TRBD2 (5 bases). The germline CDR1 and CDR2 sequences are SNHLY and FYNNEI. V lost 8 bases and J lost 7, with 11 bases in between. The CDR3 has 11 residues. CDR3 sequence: CASQGAGTQYF. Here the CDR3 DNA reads TGTGCCAGCCAAGGCGCGGGGACCCAGTACTTC.

The CDR3 coding sequence is TGTGCCAGCAGTTTAGATCTTGGGGGGCTGGGCTATGGCTACACCTTC. This sequence encodes CASSLDLGGLGYGYTF. The J gene is TRBJ1-2, the V gene TRBV28; a weak D match, TRBD1 (6 bases). The CDR3 is made up of 16 amino acids. Trimming pared 2 bases from V and 4 bases from J, leaving 17 bases between. Germline V gene sequence: CDR1 MDHEN, CDR2 SYDVKM.

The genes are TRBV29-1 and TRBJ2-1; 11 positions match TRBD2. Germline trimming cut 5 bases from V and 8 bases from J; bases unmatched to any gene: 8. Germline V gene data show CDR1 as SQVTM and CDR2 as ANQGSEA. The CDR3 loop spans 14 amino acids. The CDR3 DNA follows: TGCAGCGTTCGACTAGCGGGAAATGCTTATGAGCAGTTCTTC. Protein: CSVRLAGNAYEQFF.

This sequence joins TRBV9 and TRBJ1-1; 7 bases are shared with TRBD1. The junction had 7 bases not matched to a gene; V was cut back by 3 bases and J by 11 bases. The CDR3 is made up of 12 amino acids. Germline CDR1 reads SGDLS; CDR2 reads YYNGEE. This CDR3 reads CASSGGQSVAFF. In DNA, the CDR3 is TGTGCCAGCAGCGGGGGACAGAGCGTGGCTTTCTTT.

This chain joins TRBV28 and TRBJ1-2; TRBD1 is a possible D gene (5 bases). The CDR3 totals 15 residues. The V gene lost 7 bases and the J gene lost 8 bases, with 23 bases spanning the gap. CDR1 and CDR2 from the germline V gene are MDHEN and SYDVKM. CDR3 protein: CASKRGWGSERGYTF. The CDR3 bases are TGTGCCAGCAAGAGGGGCTGGGGTAGCGAGAGAGGCTACACCTTC.

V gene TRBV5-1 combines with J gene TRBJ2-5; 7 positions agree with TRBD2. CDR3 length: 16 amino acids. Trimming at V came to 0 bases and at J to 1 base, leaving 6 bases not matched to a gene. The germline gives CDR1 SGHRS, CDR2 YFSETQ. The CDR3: CASSLGTRSSQETQYF. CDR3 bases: TGCGCCAGCAGCTTGGGGACTAGGTCGAGCCAAGAGACCCAGTACTTC.

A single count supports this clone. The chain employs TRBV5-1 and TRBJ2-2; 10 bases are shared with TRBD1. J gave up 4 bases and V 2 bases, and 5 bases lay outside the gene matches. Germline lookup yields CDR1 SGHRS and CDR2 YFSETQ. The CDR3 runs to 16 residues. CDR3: CASSFFGQGGTGELFF. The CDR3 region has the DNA TGCGCCAGCAGCTTCTTCGGACAGGGGGGCACCGGGGAGCTGTTTTTT.

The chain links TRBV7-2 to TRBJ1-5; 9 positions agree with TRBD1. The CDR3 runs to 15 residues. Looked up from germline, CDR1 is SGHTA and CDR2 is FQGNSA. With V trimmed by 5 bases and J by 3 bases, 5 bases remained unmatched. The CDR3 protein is CASSKQGANNQPQHF. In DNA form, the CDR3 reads TGTGCCAGCAGCAAACAGGGGGCTAACAATCAGCCCCAGCATTTT.

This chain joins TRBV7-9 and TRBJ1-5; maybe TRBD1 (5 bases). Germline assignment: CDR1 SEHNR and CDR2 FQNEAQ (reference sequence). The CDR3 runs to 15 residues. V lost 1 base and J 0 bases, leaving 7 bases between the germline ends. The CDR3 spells CASSLGGGSNQPQHF. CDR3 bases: TGTGCCAGCAGCTTAGGTGGGGGTAGCAATCAGCCCCAGCATTTT.

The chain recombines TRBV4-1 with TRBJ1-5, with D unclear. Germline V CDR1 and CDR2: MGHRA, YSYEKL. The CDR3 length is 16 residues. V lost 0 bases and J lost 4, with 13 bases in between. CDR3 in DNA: TGCGCCAGCAGCCAAGATTTGGGGAAACCAAATCAGCCCCAGCATTTT. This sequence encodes CASSQDLGKPNQPQHF.

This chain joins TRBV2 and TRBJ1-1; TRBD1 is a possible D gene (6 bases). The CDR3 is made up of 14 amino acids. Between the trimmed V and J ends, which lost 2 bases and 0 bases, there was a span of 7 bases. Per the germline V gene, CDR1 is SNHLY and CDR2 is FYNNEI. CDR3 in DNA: TGTGCCAGCAGTGAACAGGGGTTGAACACTGAAGCTTTCTTT. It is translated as CASSEQGLNTEAFF. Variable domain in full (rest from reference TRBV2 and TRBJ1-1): EPEVTQTPSHQVTQMGQEVILRCVPISNHLYFYWYRQILGQKVEFLVSFYNNEISEKSEIFDDQFSVERPDGSNFTLKIRSTKLEDSAMYFCASSEQGLNTEAFFGQGTRLTVV.

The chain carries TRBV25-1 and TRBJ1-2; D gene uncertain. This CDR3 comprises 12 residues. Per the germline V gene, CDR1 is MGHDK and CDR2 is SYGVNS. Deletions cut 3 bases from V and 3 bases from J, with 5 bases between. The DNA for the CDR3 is TGTGCCAGCAGTGAGTCGGACTATGGCTACACCTTC. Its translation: CASSESDYGYTF.

Written as DNA, the CDR3 is TGTGCCAGCTCATCCCTAGGAGGGGCACCCCAAGAGACCCAGTACTTC. This encodes CASSSLGGAPQETQYF. The rearrangement links TRBV18 to TRBJ2-5; D may be TRBD2 (6 bases). V gave up 5 bases and J gave up 1 base, with 17 bases separating them. There are 16 residues in the CDR3. Per the germline V gene, CDR1 is KGHSH and CDR2 is LQKENI.

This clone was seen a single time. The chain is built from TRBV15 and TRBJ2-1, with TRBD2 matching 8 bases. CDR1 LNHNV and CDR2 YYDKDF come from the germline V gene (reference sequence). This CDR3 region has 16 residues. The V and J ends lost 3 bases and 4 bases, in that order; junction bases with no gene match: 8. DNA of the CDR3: TGTGCCACCAGCAGGGACTTAGCGGGGAAATACAATGAGCAGTTCTTC. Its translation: CATSRDLAGKYNEQFF.

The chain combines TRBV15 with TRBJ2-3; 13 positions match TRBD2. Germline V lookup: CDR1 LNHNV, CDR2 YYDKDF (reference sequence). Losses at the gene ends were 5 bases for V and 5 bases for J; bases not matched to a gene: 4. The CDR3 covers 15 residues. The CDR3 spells CATSPRTSGRDTQYF. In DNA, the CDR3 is TGTGCCACCAGCCCGAGGACTAGCGGGAGAGATACGCAGTATTTT.

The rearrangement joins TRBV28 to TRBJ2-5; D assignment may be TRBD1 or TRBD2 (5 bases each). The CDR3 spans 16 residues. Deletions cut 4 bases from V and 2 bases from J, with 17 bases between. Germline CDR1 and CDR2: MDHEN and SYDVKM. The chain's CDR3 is CASSSPGRDLQETQYF. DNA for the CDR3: TGTGCCAGCAGTTCTCCGGGGCGCGATTTACAAGAGACCCAGTACTTC. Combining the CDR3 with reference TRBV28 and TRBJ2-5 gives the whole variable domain DVKVTQSSRYLVKRTGEKVFLECVQDMDHENMFWYRQDPGLGLRLIYFSYDVKMKEKGDIPEGYSVSREKKERFSLILESASTNQTSMYLCASSSPGRDLQETQYFGPGTRLLVL.

CDR3 protein: CASRGAGRNTGELFF. CDR3 DNA: TGTGCCAGCAGGGGGGCGGGGCGGAACACCGGGGAGCTGTTTTTT. V gene TRBV6-6 combines with J gene TRBJ2-2; TRBD1 or TRBD2 may be the D gene (6 bases each). Germline-derived CDR1 and CDR2 are MNHNY and SVGAGI (reference sequence). The CDR3 has 15 residues. The ends were cut back, 6 bases at V and 1 base at J, with 12 bases in the middle.

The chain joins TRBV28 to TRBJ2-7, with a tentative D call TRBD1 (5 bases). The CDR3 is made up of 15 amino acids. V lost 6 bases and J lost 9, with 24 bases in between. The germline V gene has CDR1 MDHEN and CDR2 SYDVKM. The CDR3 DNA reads TGTGCCAGCAGCTTCCCGACAGATACTACGTCCGGGCAGTACTTC. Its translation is CASSFPTDTTSGQYF. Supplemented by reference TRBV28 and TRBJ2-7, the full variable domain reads DVKVTQSSRYLVKRTGEKVFLECVQDMDHENMFWYRQDPGLGLRLIYFSYDVKMKEKGDIPEGYSVSREKKERFSLILESASTNQTSMYLCASSFPTDTTSGQYFGPGTRLTVT.

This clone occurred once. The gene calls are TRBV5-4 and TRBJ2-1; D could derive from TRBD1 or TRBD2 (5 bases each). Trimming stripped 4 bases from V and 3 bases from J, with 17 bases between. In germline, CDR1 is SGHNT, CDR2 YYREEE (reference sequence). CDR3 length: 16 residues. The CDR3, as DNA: TGTGCCAGCAGCCCGCAGGGACGTGTGGACTACAATGAGCAGTTCTTC. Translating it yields CASSPQGRVDYNEQFF. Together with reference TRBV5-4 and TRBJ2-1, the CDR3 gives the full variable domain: ETGVTQSPTHLIKTRGQQVTLRCSSQSGHNTVSWYQQALGQGPQFIFQYYREEENGRGNFPPRFSGLQFPNYSSELNVNALELDDSALYLCASSPQGRVDYNEQFFGPGTRLTVL.